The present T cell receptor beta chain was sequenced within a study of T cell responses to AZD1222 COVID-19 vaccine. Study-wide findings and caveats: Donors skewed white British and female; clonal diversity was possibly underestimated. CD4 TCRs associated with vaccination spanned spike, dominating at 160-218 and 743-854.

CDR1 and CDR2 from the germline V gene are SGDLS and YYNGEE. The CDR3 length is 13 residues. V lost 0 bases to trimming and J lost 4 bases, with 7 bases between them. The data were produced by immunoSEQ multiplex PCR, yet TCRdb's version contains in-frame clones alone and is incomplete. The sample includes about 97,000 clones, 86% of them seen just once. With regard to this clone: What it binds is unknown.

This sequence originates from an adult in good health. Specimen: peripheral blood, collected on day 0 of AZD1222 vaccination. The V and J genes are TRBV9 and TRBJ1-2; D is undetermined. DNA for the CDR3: TGTGCCAGCAGCGTAGCTGAAGCCTATGGCTACACCTTC. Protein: CASSVAEAYGYTF.